This T cell receptor beta chain was sequenced in a study of beta chain features in type 1 diabetes. General study points: Type 1 diabetes patients had moderately but significantly shorter TCRB CDR3s in all four CD4+ subsets. PCR might preferentially amplify shorter templates, equally in patients and controls. Possibly, sequencing cDNA over-represented cells that had high TCR expression levels. Individuals with type 1 diabetes displayed fewer insertions and more deletions at VDJ junctions.

This CDR3 is 14 amino acids long. V lost 2 bases to trimming and J lost 4 bases, with 12 bases between them. Germline CDR1 reads KGHSH; CDR2 reads LQKENI. Expressed TCRB transcripts were sequenced because the entire RNA isolate underwent reverse transcription. Assay used: immunoSEQ multiplex PCR; TCRdb lists only in-frame clones, some missing. The table shows more than 300,000 clones, with roughly 9.8% occurring only once. About this clone: Its antigen is still unknown. The same CDR3 is also encoded by other DNA sequences in this sample.

The chain couples TRBV18 to TRBJ2-7; D remains ambiguous. Sequenced input: central memory CD4+ T cells from blood. The receptor was isolated from a man younger than 40 with type 1 diabetes. The CDR3 sequence is CASSPGPGFYEQYF. The CDR3 coding sequence is TGTGCCAGCTCACCAGGACCGGGCTTTTACGAGCAGTACTTC.